These 27 T cell receptor beta chains came from one sample sequenced in a study of shared clonotypes between healthy human individuals. This table comes from immunoSEQ multiplex PCR, and its TCRdb copy is limited to in-frame clones, with some not included. The table includes about 2.5 million clones, roughly 92% detected once. Sequenced material: naive CD4+ T cells from PBMCs. Subset in this sample: CD45RA+ positively selected. Source of these receptors: a young man in good health. Some clones in this sample may be carry-over from other donors' samples.

The gene calls are TRBV7-2 and TRBJ2-5; a possible D gene is TRBD2 (6 bases). The CDR3 extends over 14 amino acids. CDR1 is SGHTA, CDR2 FQGNSA, per germline. The V and J ends lost 4 bases and 5 bases respectively, with 14 bases between them. The CDR3 here is CASSSEGRFETQYF. As DNA, the CDR3 is TGTGCCAGCAGCTCGGAGGGACGCTTCGAGACCCAGTACTTC.

The DNA of the CDR3 is TGTGCCAGCAGCTTACCCCCCGCGGGAGGGCCCGGGGAGCAGTTCTTC. Translation gives CASSLPPAGGPGEQFF. The chain carries TRBV13 and TRBJ2-1, with 9 nucleotides matching TRBD2. CDR3 length: 16 amino acids. In germline, CDR1 is PRHDT, CDR2 FYEKMQ (reference sequence). Losses at the gene ends were 2 bases for V and 10 bases for J; bases not matched to a gene: 12. Variable domain in full (rest from reference TRBV13 and TRBJ2-1): AAGVIQSPRHLIKEKRETATLKCYPIPRHDTVYWYQQGPGQDPQFLISFYEKMQSDKGSIPDRFSAQQFSDYHSELNMSSLELGDSALYFCASSLPPAGGPGEQFFGPGTRLTVL.

This rearrangement joins TRBV5-1 to TRBJ2-3, with D maybe TRBD1 (6 bases). Germline CDR1 reads SGHRS; CDR2 reads YFSETQ. V lost 5 bases to trimming and J lost 2 bases, with 12 bases between them. CDR3 length equals 14 residues. CDR3 loop: CASRPGHFTDTQYF. CDR3 DNA: TGCGCCAGCAGGCCGGGACACTTCACAGATACGCAGTATTTT.

This chain links TRBV2 with TRBJ1-5, with D tentatively TRBD1 (6 bases). V was trimmed by 4 bases and J by 1 base, leaving 14 bases between them. This CDR3 comprises 16 residues. Germline loops: CDR1 SNHLY, CDR2 FYNNEI. The CDR3 DNA is TGTGCCAGCAGTGTTATCAGAGGGGGGAGCAATCAGCCCCAGCATTTT. Translating it yields CASSVIRGGSNQPQHF.

The chain joins TRBV6-5 to TRBJ1-3, with 7 positions matching TRBD1. This CDR3 has 16 residues. Germline CDR1 and CDR2: MNHEY and SVGAGI. The ends lost 4 bases at V and 3 bases at J; junction bases unmatched: 9. The CDR3 is CASSSRQGRGGNTIYF. DNA of the CDR3: TGTGCCAGCAGTTCCCGACAGGGAAGGGGTGGAAACACCATATATTTT.

The V call is TRBV28, the J call TRBJ1-2; D unclear. V lost 8 bases, J lost 1 base, and 8 bases lay in between. This CDR3 spans 12 amino acids. CDR1 is MDHEN and CDR2 is SYDVKM in the germline V gene. Written as DNA, the CDR3 is TGTGCCAGCCGACCCGATAACTATGGCTACACCTTC. It specifies CASRPDNYGYTF.

The chain is built from TRBV28 and TRBJ2-2; 8 nucleotides match TRBD1. From germline, CDR1 is MDHEN and CDR2 SYDVKM. The junction had 13 bases not matched to a gene; V was cut back by 5 bases and J by 5 bases. CDR3 length: 17 residues. The CDR3 is CASSPSGETGDTGELFF. CDR3 nucleotides: TGTGCCAGCAGTCCGTCCGGGGAGACAGGGGATACCGGGGAGCTGTTTTTT.

The chain uses TRBV25-1 and TRBJ1-3, with D perhaps TRBD1 (6 bases). Germline loops: CDR1 MGHDK, CDR2 SYGVNS. This CDR3 has 15 amino acids. Trimming removed 5 bases at V and 0 bases at J, with 11 bases between. The CDR3 sequence is CASSPDRPSGNTIYF. In nucleotides, the CDR3 is TGTGCCAGCAGTCCAGACAGGCCCTCTGGAAACACCATATATTTT. Full variable domain (remainder filled in from reference TRBV25-1 and TRBJ1-3): EADIYQTPRYLVIGTGKKITLECSQTMGHDKMYWYQQDPGMELHLIHYSYGVNSTEKGDLSSESTVSRIRTEHFPLTLESARPSHTSQYLCASSPDRPSGNTIYFGEGSWLTVV.

The V call is TRBV4-2, the J call TRBJ2-7; 7 nucleotides line up with TRBD2. The V gene's germline CDR1 is LGHNA and CDR2 YNFKEQ. The trim removed 3 bases at V and 2 bases at J, leaving 13 bases unmatched. The CDR3 spans 17 residues. The CDR3 protein is CASSHQYAGEVTYEQYF. CDR3 bases: TGTGCCAGCAGCCACCAGTACGCGGGGGAGGTAACCTACGAGCAGTACTTC.

The J gene is TRBJ2-1, the V gene TRBV30; TRBD2 aligns across 9 bases. Germline V lookup: CDR1 GTSNPN, CDR2 SVGIG (reference sequence). V was clipped by 3 bases and J by 4 bases; unmatched bases: 10. The length of the CDR3 is 16 residues. The CDR3 sequence is CAWSPGISGGYNEQFF. In nucleotides, the CDR3 is TGTGCCTGGAGCCCAGGCATTAGCGGGGGTTACAATGAGCAGTTCTTC.

The V gene is TRBV28, the J gene TRBJ2-1; D possibly uses TRBD1 or TRBD2 (5 bases each). The length of the CDR3 is 12 residues. V shed 4 bases and J shed 16 bases, with 17 bases lying between them. The germline CDR1 and CDR2 sequences are MDHEN and SYDVKM. The chain's CDR3 is CASSSLGTAGFF. CDR3 bases: TGTGCCAGCAGTTCCCTCGGGACCGCTGGTTTCTTC.

This clone showed up just once. The chain links TRBV21-1 to TRBJ2-3. TRBV21-1 is marked as a pseudogene. The CDR3 spans 13 residues. The CDR3 reads CASGLAFPDTQYF. DNA of the CDR3: TGTGCCAGCGGGTTGGCGTTCCCAGATACGCAGTATTTT.

The chain links TRBV7-8 to TRBJ1-1, with D maybe TRBD1 (5 bases). Germline lookup yields CDR1 SGHVS and CDR2 FQNEAQ. The CDR3 extends over 16 amino acids. Deletions cut 0 bases from V and 1 base from J, with 12 bases between. CDR3 bases: TGTGCCAGCAGCTTAGCGGAAACAGGATCGAACACTGAAGCTTTCTTT. Protein sequence: CASSLAETGSNTEAFF.

The chain joins TRBV27 to TRBJ2-5; the match to TRBD2 covers 12 bases. The CDR3 sequence is 15 residues long. V shed 7 bases, J shed 5 bases, and the junction held 8 bases outside the gene matches. The germline V gene encodes CDR1 MNHEY and CDR2 SMNVEV (reference sequence). CDR3 sequence (DNA): TGTGCCAGCACCTCGATCGGACTAGCGGGGGAGACCCAGTACTTC. It codes for CASTSIGLAGETQYF.

This chain joins TRBV28 and TRBJ2-5; 9 bases agree with TRBD1. The CDR3 extends over 16 amino acids. Germline V lookup: CDR1 MDHEN, CDR2 SYDVKM. V lost 6 bases, J lost 4 bases, and 12 bases stayed unmatched. CDR3 nucleotide sequence: TGTGCCAGCAGCACAATGACAGGGGGTGGGGGAGAGACCCAGTACTTC. Translating it yields CASSTMTGGGGETQYF.

The gene calls are TRBV5-4 and TRBJ1-1; D call uncertain. Germline lookup yields CDR1 SGHNT and CDR2 YYREEE (reference sequence). CDR3 length: 12 amino acids. Trimming cost V 0 bases and J 8 bases, with 8 bases left between them. The CDR3 reads CASSLEKLEAFF. The CDR3 region has the DNA TGTGCCAGCAGCTTGGAGAAGTTGGAAGCTTTCTTT. Supplemented by reference TRBV5-4 and TRBJ1-1, the full variable domain reads ETGVTQSPTHLIKTRGQQVTLRCSSQSGHNTVSWYQQALGQGPQFIFQYYREEENGRGNFPPRFSGLQFPNYSSELNVNALELDDSALYLCASSLEKLEAFFGQGTRLTVV.

The rearrangement uses TRBV7-6 and TRBJ1-6; 8 bases map to TRBD1. The CDR3 covers 20 residues. V was pared by 0 bases and J by 5 bases, with 15 bases of the junction left unmatched. Germline CDR1 reads SGHVS; CDR2 reads FNYEAQ. The CDR3 reads CASSLALPRGRGLDNSPLHF. The CDR3 DNA sequence: TGTGCCAGCAGCTTAGCTCTGCCGCGTGGCAGGGGGCTGGATAATTCACCCCTCCACTTT.

The genes are TRBV27 and TRBJ1-1; no clear D. The CDR3 loop spans 11 amino acids. V was shortened by 7 bases and J by 0 bases, with 3 bases between the two germline ends. Per germline, CDR1 MNHEY and CDR2 SMNVEV (reference sequence). CDR3 amino acids: CASTVNTEAFF. In DNA, the CDR3 is TGTGCCAGCACCGTGAACACTGAAGCTTTCTTT.

V is TRBV5-4 and J is TRBJ1-5; D perhaps matches TRBD1 (5 bases). V shed 0 bases and J shed 6 bases, with 13 bases lying between them. This CDR3 is built from 15 residues. Germline CDR1 SGHNT, CDR2 YYREEE (reference sequence). The CDR3 sequence is CASSLGGTGPQPQHF. The CDR3 nucleotides read TGTGCCAGCAGCTTGGGCGGCACGGGGCCTCAGCCCCAGCATTTT.

The chain joins TRBV30 to TRBJ1-1, with 10 bases aligning to TRBD1. Per the germline V gene, CDR1 is GTSNPN and CDR2 is SVGIG (reference sequence). Trimming took 3 bases from V and 2 from J; bases not matched to a gene: 12. The CDR3 covers 17 residues. The DNA of the CDR3 is TGTGCCTGGAGCACTAGCTGGACAGGGGGGTTTAACACTGAAGCTTTCTTT. This encodes CAWSTSWTGGFNTEAFF.

The chain has TRBV28 and TRBJ2-2, with TRBD2 matching over 13 bases. The CDR3 is made up of 18 amino acids. Germline V gene sequence: CDR1 MDHEN, CDR2 SYDVKM. Trimming took 5 bases from V and 3 from J; bases not matched to a gene: 9. CDR3 DNA sequence: TGTGCCAGCAGTAGGGGACTAGCGGGAACACGTTACACCGGGGAGCTGTTTTTT. This gives the protein CASSRGLAGTRYTGELFF.

The J gene is TRBJ2-3, the V gene TRBV5-4, with 12 bases aligning to TRBD2. V gave up 0 bases and J gave up 2 bases; unmatched junction bases: 7. The CDR3 length is 18 residues. CDR1 is SGHNT, CDR2 YYREEE, per germline (reference sequence). The DNA for the CDR3 is TGTGCCAGCAGCTTGGCATTTCTAGCGGGAGGGCCCACAGATACGCAGTATTTT. Translation gives CASSLAFLAGGPTDTQYF.

This chain joins TRBV9 and TRBJ1-5, with 9 bases fitting TRBD1. The CDR3 totals 18 residues. Germline V lookup: CDR1 SGDLS, CDR2 YYNGEE. The ends lost 2 bases at V and 2 bases at J; junction bases unmatched: 11. CDR3: CASSVEGQGLRGNQPQHF. The CDR3 bases are TGTGCCAGCAGCGTGGAAGGACAGGGGCTGAGGGGCAATCAGCCCCAGCATTTT.

This chain uses TRBV28 with TRBJ2-7; no clear D gene. Germline values: CDR1 MDHEN, CDR2 SYDVKM. The V and J ends lost 5 bases and 13 bases respectively, with 21 bases between them. This CDR3 is built from 13 residues. CDR3 nucleotides: TGTGCCAGCAGTCCCGATCCGTCGGCCCCGTCCTACTTC. It yields the protein CASSPDPSAPSYF.

This clone appeared a single time. The V and J genes are TRBV28 and TRBJ2-5, with 9 bases fitting TRBD1. Germline loops: CDR1 MDHEN, CDR2 SYDVKM. After removal of 6 bases from V and 0 bases from J, the junction contained 11 bases not matched to a gene. The CDR3 runs to 17 residues. DNA for the CDR3: TGTGCCAGCAGCCGTCGAGGGACAGGGACGTACCAAGAGACCCAGTACTTC. Amino acids: CASSRRGTGTYQETQYF.

The chain combines TRBV6-6 with TRBJ2-7; 8 nucleotides agree with TRBD2. Germline V gene lookup returns CDR1 MNHNY and CDR2 SVGAGI (reference sequence). J was trimmed by 12 bases and V by 5 bases; bases with no gene match: 12. This CDR3 has 13 residues. CDR3 region: CASSSTGTSLPYF. The CDR3 DNA reads as TGTGCCAGCAGTAGTACCGGGACTAGTCTGCCGTACTTC.

This clone came up once. The chain has TRBV5-1 and TRBJ2-2; D is possibly TRBD2 (5 bases). Germline lookup yields CDR1 SGHRS and CDR2 YFSETQ. The V end lost 4 bases, the J end lost 0 bases, and 7 bases lay between the germline ends. CDR3 length equals 14 residues. The CDR3 DNA follows: TGCGCCAGCAGCAACGGGGCGAACACCGGGGAGCTGTTTTTT. Translating gives CASSNGANTGELFF. Supplemented by reference TRBV5-1 and TRBJ2-2, the full variable domain reads KAGVTQTPRYLIKTRGQQVTLSCSPISGHRSVSWYQQTPGQGLQFLFEYFSETQRNKGNFPGRFSGRQFSNSRSEMNVSTLELGDSALYLCASSNGANTGELFFGEGSRLTVL.